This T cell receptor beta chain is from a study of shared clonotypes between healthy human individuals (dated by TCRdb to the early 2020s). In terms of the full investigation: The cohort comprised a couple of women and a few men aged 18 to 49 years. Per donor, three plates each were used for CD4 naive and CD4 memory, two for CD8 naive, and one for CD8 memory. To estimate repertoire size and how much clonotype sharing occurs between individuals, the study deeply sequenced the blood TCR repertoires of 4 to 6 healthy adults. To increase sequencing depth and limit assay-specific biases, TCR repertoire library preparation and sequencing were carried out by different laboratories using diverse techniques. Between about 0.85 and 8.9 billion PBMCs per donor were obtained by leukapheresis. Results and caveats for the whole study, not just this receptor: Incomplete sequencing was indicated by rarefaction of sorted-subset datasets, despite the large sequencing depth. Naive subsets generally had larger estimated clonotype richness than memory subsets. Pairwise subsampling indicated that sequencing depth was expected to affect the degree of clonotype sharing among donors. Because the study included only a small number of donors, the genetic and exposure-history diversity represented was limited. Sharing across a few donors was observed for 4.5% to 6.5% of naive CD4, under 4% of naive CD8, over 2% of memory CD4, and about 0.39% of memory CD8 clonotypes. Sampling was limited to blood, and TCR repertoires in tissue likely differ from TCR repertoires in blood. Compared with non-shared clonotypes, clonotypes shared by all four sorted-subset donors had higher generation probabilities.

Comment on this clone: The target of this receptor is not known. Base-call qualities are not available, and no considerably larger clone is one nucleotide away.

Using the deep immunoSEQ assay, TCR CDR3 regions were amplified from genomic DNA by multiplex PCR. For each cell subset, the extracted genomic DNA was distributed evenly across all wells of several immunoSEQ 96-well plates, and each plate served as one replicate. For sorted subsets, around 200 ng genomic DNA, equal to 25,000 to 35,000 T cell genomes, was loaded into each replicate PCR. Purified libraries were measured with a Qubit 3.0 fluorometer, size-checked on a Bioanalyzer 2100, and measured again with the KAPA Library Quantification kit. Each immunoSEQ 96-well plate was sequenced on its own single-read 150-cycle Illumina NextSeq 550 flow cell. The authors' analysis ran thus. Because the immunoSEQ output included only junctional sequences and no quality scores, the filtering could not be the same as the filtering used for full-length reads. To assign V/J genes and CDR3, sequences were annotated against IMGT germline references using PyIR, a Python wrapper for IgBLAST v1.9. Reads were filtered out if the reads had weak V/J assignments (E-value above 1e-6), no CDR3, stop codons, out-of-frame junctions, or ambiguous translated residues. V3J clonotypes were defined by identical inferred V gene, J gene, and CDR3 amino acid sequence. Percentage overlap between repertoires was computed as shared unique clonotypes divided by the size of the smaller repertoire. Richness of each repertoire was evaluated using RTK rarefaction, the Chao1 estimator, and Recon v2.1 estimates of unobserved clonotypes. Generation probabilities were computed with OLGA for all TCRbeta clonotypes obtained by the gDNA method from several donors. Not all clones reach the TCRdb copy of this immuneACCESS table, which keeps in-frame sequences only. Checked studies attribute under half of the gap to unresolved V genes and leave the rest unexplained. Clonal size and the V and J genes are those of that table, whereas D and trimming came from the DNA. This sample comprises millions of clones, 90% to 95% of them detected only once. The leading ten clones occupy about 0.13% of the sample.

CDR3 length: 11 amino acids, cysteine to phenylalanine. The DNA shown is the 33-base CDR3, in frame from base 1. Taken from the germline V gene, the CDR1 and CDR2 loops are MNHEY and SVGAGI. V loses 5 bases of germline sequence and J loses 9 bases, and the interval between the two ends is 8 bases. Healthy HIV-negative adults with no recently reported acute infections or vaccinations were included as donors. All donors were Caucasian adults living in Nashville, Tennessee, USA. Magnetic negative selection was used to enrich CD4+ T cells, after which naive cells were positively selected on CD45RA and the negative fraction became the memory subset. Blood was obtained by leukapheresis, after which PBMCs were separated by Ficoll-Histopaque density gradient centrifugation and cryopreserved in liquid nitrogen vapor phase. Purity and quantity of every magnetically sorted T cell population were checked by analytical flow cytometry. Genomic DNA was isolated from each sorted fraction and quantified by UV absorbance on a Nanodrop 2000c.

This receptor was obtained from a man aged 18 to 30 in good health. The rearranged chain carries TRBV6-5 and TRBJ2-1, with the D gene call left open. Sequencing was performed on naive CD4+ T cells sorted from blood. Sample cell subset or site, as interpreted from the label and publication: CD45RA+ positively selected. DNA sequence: TGTGCCAGCAGTCACACGGGTGAGCAGTTCTTC. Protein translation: CASSHTGEQFF.